There are many counts of the clone carrying this T cell receptor beta chain. Its antigen is as yet unknown. Template switching created a universal primer site, and the cDNA included unique molecular identifiers. TCRdb passed the 5' RACE reads through MiXCR, listing each CDR3 protein once. Of over 200,000 distinct CDR3 sequences detected, more than 9% appear once; the ten largest clones hold about 9.1%. Healthy Caucasians were all of the donors. The sample is drawn from a study of identical twins. Study-wide points: Twins' surplus sharing was weaker for beta out-of-frame sequences.

CDR1 and CDR2 (germline): DFQATT, SNEGSKA (reference sequence). The CDR3 runs to 13 residues. Trimming left V 0 bases short and J 9 bases short, with 13 bases between. The specimen was memory T cells sorted from blood. V gene TRBV20-1 combines with J gene TRBJ2-3, with D possibly TRBD1 on 5 matching bases. The receptor was derived from a man aged 45-65 years in good health. CDR3 amino acids: CSARDVLQGTQYF. The CDR3 bases are TGCAGTGCTAGAGATGTTCTTCAGGGCACGCAGTATTTT.